The clone carrying this TCR beta chain appeared many times. As yet, its antigen is unknown. This sample also contains other DNA sequences that code for the same CDR3. The data stem from a study of metastatic and nonmetastatic thyroid tumors. The wider study: A comparison of repertoires was made across blood and tumor or nodule tissue from malignant and benign thyroid patients.

In the authors' methods: A papillary thyroid cancer distant-metastasis classifier was built from CDR3 differences across clinicopathological groups. MiXCR was used by TCRdb to re-call the PCR reads. The V and J calls and clone size are TCRdb's, not the authors'. The sample contains more than 25,000 clones, less than 25% of which appear only once. Study observations and caveats: When malignant thyroid tumors were compared with benign nodules, TCR beta diversity was reportedly significantly higher in the malignant tumors. This held in both blood and tumor samples.

With 9 bases clipped from V and 6 bases from J, the junction kept 9 bases outside the gene matches. The length of the CDR3 is 13 residues. Germline CDR1 MNHNS, CDR2 SASEGT. All patients reached thyroid surgery having received no treatment beforehand. The TCR sequence derives from a male donor with papillary thyroid cancer or a benign thyroid nodule (not recorded which). Some clones in this sample may be carry-over from other donors' samples. The chain joins TRBV6-1 to TRBJ1-2; 8 bases map to TRBD1. The sample was blood. CDR3 residues: CASREQGADGYTF. CDR3 sequence (DNA): TGTGCCAGTAGAGAGCAGGGGGCGGATGGCTACACCTTC.